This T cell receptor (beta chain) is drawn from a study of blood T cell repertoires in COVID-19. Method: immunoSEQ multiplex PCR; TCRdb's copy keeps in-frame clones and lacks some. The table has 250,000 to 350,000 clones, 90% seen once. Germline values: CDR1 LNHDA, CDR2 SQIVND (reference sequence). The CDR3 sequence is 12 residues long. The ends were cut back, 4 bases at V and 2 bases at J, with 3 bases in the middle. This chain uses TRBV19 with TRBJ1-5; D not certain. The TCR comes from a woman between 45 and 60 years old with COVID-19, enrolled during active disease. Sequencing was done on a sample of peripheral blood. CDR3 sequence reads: CASSSGNQPQHF. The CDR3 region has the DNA TGTGCCAGTAGTAGCGGCAATCAGCCCCAGCATTTT. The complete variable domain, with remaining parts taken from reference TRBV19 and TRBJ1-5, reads DGGITQSPKYLFRKEGQNVTLSCEQNLNHDAMYWYRQDPGQGLRLIYYSQIVNDFQKGDIAEGYSVSREKKESFPLTVTSAQKNPTAFYLCASSSGNQPQHFGDGTRLSIL.